The 22 T cell receptor beta chains below come from one sample, sequenced in a study of beta chain features in type 1 diabetes (dated by TCRdb to the late 2010s). Study-level results and caveats: In all four CD4+ subsets, TCRB CDR3 length was moderately but significantly shorter in type 1 diabetes patients.

Antigens of these TCRs are unknown. Libraries were made using the immunoSEQ multiplex PCR assay. The High Capacity cDNA Reverse Transcription Kit was used to reverse transcribe all of the isolated RNA, meaning that expressed TCRB transcripts were what got sequenced. TCRdb stores this immuneACCESS table with in-frame sequences only. Part of the clones is absent; in the studies checked, under half of the shortfall reflects unresolved V genes, and no reason is known for the rest. The sample records around 250,000 clones, roughly a quarter of which are singletons. Roughly 0.011% of the sample rests with the top ten. The specimen sequenced was naive CD4+ T cells from blood. The cell subset or site label, as the study defines it: true naive CD4+ T cells. All receptors come from a woman aged 25-40 years with type 1 diabetes.

This clone was detected only a few times. The chain employs TRBV4-1 and TRBJ2-7; D perhaps matches TRBD1 (6 bases). CDR3 length equals 15 residues. V was cut by 1 base and J by 2 bases, with 12 bases left in between. Looked up from germline, CDR1 is MGHRA and CDR2 is YSYEKL. CDR3 protein: CASSQVGTRTYEQYF. The CDR3 coding sequence is TGCGCCAGCAGCCAAGTAGGGACAAGGACCTACGAGCAGTACTTC.

This clone has just a few counts. This chain uses TRBV19 with TRBJ2-1, with 15 bases identical to TRBD2. Germline CDR1 LNHDA, CDR2 SQIVND (reference sequence). There are 16 residues in the CDR3. With 4 bases clipped from V and 6 bases from J, the junction kept 4 bases outside the gene matches. The DNA of the CDR3 is TGTGCCAGTAGTACACCGGGACTAGCGGGAGGCAATGAGCAGTTCTTC. Amino acid sequence: CASSTPGLAGGNEQFF.

This clone occurred a few times. In nucleotides, the CDR3 is TGTGCCAGCAGCCGAGACAGGAACTACGAGCAGTACTTC. Protein product: CASSRDRNYEQYF. J is TRBJ2-7 and V is TRBV7-3; TRBD1 might be the D (6 bases). From germline, CDR1 is SGHTA and CDR2 FQGTGA. CDR3 size: 13 residues. V was pared by 5 bases and J by 3 bases, with 11 bases between.

The rearrangement joins TRBV5-4 to TRBJ2-7; 15 positions agree with TRBD2. CDR1 and CDR2 from the germline V gene are SGHNT and YYREEE (reference sequence). The junction had 5 bases not matched to a gene; V was cut back by 4 bases and J by 3 bases. The CDR3 runs 16 residues. DNA for the CDR3: TGTGCCAGCAGCCCTGGACTAGCGGGAGGGCTCTACGAGCAGTACTTC. This sequence encodes CASSPGLAGGLYEQYF.

This clone was found a few times. CDR3 sequence (DNA): TGTGCCAGTAGTATCGGTAGACTAGAGATCTATGAGCAGTTCTTC. Amino acids: CASSIGRLEIYEQFF. The chain joins TRBV19 to TRBJ2-1; a weak D match, TRBD2 (6 bases). The CDR3 length is 15 residues. The V gene's germline CDR1 is LNHDA and CDR2 SQIVND (reference sequence). V was pared by 3 bases and J by 8 bases, with 17 bases between.

This clone was seen only a few times. The chain employs TRBV29-1 and TRBJ1-2; 8 bases are shared with TRBD1. Germline-derived CDR1 and CDR2 are SQVTM and ANQGSEA. V shed 6 bases, J shed 5 bases, and the junction held 8 bases outside the gene matches. The CDR3 runs 13 residues. Here the CDR3 DNA reads TGCAGCGTCGGGTCTACAGGGGGTTATGGCTACACCTTC. It yields the protein CSVGSTGGYGYTF.

In its sample, this clone was seen a few times. This chain joins TRBV5-4 and TRBJ2-2; 8 nucleotides match TRBD1. In germline, CDR1 is SGHNT, CDR2 YYREEE (reference sequence). This CDR3 is built from 16 residues. Unmatched junction bases numbered 10, after V lost 4 bases and J lost 5 bases. This CDR3 reads CASSVAGGSMTGELFF. The CDR3 DNA is TGTGCCAGCAGCGTCGCAGGGGGCTCGATGACCGGGGAGCTGTTTTTT.

V and J are TRBV28 and TRBJ2-1, with 12 positions matching TRBD1. Trimming cost V 6 bases and J 6 bases; bases outside gene matches: 6. Germline V gene sequence: CDR1 MDHEN, CDR2 SYDVKM. The CDR3 has 15 residues. The CDR3 region is CASSPRDRGLNEQFF. In DNA form, the CDR3 reads TGTGCCAGCAGCCCTCGGGACAGGGGGCTCAATGAGCAGTTCTTC. Filled out from reference TRBV28 and TRBJ2-1, the complete variable domain reads DVKVTQSSRYLVKRTGEKVFLECVQDMDHENMFWYRQDPGLGLRLIYFSYDVKMKEKGDIPEGYSVSREKKERFSLILESASTNQTSMYLCASSPRDRGLNEQFFGPGTRLTVL.

Notes on this clone: Other DNA variants within this sample encode the same CDR3. This sequence joins TRBV18 and TRBJ2-7, with 7 bases identical to TRBD1. This CDR3 is 14 amino acids long. The V segment lost 3 bases and the J segment 2 bases; nucleotides outside the gene matches: 4. Germline assignment: CDR1 KGHSH and CDR2 LQKENI. CDR3 coding DNA: TGTGCCAGCTCACCGGGGACAGCTACCTACGAGCAGTACTTC. Amino acid sequence: CASSPGTATYEQYF.

This clone has a handful of counts. In DNA, the CDR3 is TGTGCCAGCAGCCCCCTTAGCGGGAATGAGCAGTTCTTC. Protein sequence: CASSPLSGNEQFF. The V gene is TRBV6-6, the J gene TRBJ2-1, with 7 bases identical to TRBD2. Trimming cost V 6 bases and J 7 bases; bases outside gene matches: 6. This CDR3 region has 13 residues. CDR1 MNHNY and CDR2 SVGAGI come from the germline V gene (reference sequence).

The rearrangement links TRBV5-1 to TRBJ2-1; D is unresolved. Deletions cut 2 bases from V and 7 bases from J, with 7 bases between. Germline V gene data show CDR1 as SGHRS and CDR2 as YFSETQ. This CDR3 contains 12 residues. The CDR3 DNA reads TGCGCCAGCAGCTTTTCCGTTAATGAGCAGTTCTTC. It translates to CASSFSVNEQFF.

The V gene is TRBV29-1, the J gene TRBJ2-5; 7 bases are a match to TRBD2. This CDR3 region has 13 residues. Germline-derived CDR1 and CDR2 are SQVTM and ANQGSEA. Trimming removed 7 bases from V and 3 bases from J; junction bases left unmatched: 8. The CDR3 protein is CSGIQSGEETQYF. The CDR3, as DNA: TGCAGCGGAATTCAAAGCGGGGAAGAGACCCAGTACTTC.

The table lists this clone with a few counts. V usage is TRBV27 and J usage is TRBJ1-2; D gene unclear. From germline, CDR1 is MNHEY and CDR2 SMNVEV (reference sequence). The V gene lost 0 bases and the J gene lost 3 bases, with 14 bases spanning the gap. CDR3 length: 16 residues. The CDR3 reads CASSLSTPAIYYGYTF. As DNA, the CDR3 is TGTGCCAGCAGTTTATCGACACCTGCCATATACTATGGCTACACCTTC.

The genes are TRBV14 and TRBJ1-2, with no clear D. The V and J ends lost 3 bases and 1 base respectively, with 9 bases between them. CDR1 is SGHDN, CDR2 FVKESK, per germline. This CDR3 is 14 amino acids long. The CDR3 sequence: CASSQGDFNYGYTF. CDR3 in DNA: TGTGCCAGCAGCCAGGGTGACTTTAACTATGGCTACACCTTC.

This clone was recorded a few times. The CDR3 region is CSEGRQGSAFF. In DNA form, the CDR3 reads TGCAGCGAGGGCCGACAGGGTTCGGCTTTCTTT. The chain employs TRBV29-1 and TRBJ1-1, with TRBD1 matching 7 bases. Per germline, CDR1 SQVTM and CDR2 ANQGSEA. The CDR3 has 11 amino acids. V was pared by 7 bases and J by 11 bases, with 10 bases of the junction left unmatched.

The chain uses TRBV28 and TRBJ1-2; 11 positions agree with TRBD1. Germline V lookup: CDR1 MDHEN, CDR2 SYDVKM. V was clipped by 4 bases and J by 6 bases; unmatched bases: 4. The CDR3 runs 14 residues. The CDR3 nucleotides are TGTGCCAGCAGTTCCGGACAGGGGGCAAATGGCTACACCTTC. Its translation is CASSSGQGANGYTF.

This clone was recorded only once. The chain is built from TRBV5-1 and TRBJ2-5; perhaps TRBD2 as D (5 bases). Trimming cost V 4 bases and J 2 bases, with 15 bases left between them. Germline V CDR1 and CDR2: SGHRS, YFSETQ. CDR3 length equals 15 residues. CDR3 protein: CASSPLEASQETQYF. In DNA form, the CDR3 reads TGCGCCAGCAGCCCATTGGAGGCCAGTCAAGAGACCCAGTACTTC.

The V and J genes are TRBV18 and TRBJ2-7; 10 nucleotides align to TRBD1. The CDR3 extends over 15 amino acids. Looked up from germline, CDR1 is KGHSH and CDR2 is LQKENI. The J segment lost 3 bases and the V segment lost 5 bases, leaving 7 bases of the junction unmatched. In DNA, the CDR3 is TGTGCCAGCTCAAAATCCGGGACAGGGGTCTACGAGCAGTACTTC. It specifies CASSKSGTGVYEQYF. Using reference TRBV18 and TRBJ2-7 for the parts outside the CDR3, the full variable domain is NAGVMQNPRHLVRRRGQEARLRCSPMKGHSHVYWYRQLPEEGLKFMVYLQKENIIDESGMPKERFSAEFPKEGPSILRIQQVVRGDSAAYFCASSKSGTGVYEQYFGPGTRLTVT.

The chain joins TRBV4-2 to TRBJ2-1; no definite D call. V was cut by 0 bases and J by 2 bases, with 14 bases left in between. This CDR3 has 17 amino acids. CDR1 and CDR2 from the germline V gene are LGHNA and YNFKEQ. DNA of the CDR3: TGTGCCAGCAGCCAAGATGCTAGGAGCAGAACCTACAATGAGCAGTTCTTC. It encodes CASSQDARSRTYNEQFF.

This clone was found a few times. This chain uses TRBV23-1 with TRBJ2-6; TRBD1 matches at 8 bases. TRBV23-1 belongs to the ORF category, with a function that is uncertain. Trimming removed 8 bases from V and 0 bases from J; junction bases left unmatched: 12. The CDR3 contains 18 residues. The DNA of the CDR3 is TGCGCCAGCCGAAGTCTGACAGGGGAAGACTCTGGGGCCAACGTCCTGACTTTC. This sequence encodes CASRSLTGEDSGANVLTF.

Only a few counts were recorded for this clone. This chain links TRBV30 with TRBJ1-3, with D hard to call. Trimming pared 5 bases from V and 1 base from J, leaving 6 bases between. The CDR3 is 12 amino acids. From germline, CDR1 is GTSNPN and CDR2 SVGIG (reference sequence). The CDR3 DNA reads as TGTGCCTGGGACATATCTGGAAACACCATATATTTT. Amino acids: CAWDISGNTIYF.

This clone was seen a few times. V is TRBV5-6 and J is TRBJ2-7, with 9 nucleotides matching TRBD1. J lost 3 bases, V lost 2 bases, and 3 bases had no gene match. This CDR3 is built from 14 residues. The germline gives CDR1 SGHDT, CDR2 YYEEEE. CDR3 DNA sequence: TGTGCCAGCAGCTTAGGGACAGGGATCTACGAGCAGTACTTC. Translating gives CASSLGTGIYEQYF. Variable domain in full (rest from reference TRBV5-6 and TRBJ2-7): DAGVTQSPTHLIKTRGQQVTLRCSPKSGHDTVSWYQQALGQGPQFIFQYYEEEERQRGNFPDRFSGHQFPNYSSELNVNALLLGDSALYLCASSLGTGIYEQYFGPGTRLTVT.